This TCR beta chain was profiled in a study of long-term antiretroviral therapy in people with HIV. This CDR3 is 14 amino acids long. V was cut by 8 bases and J by 2 bases, with 10 bases left in between. Germline values: CDR1 SEHNR, CDR2 FQNEAQ (reference sequence). Notes on the study in general: Within the repertoire, clones expanded before ART were dominant at all time points.

The assay used was immunoSEQ (version v3.0), run at survey level. Produced via immunoSEQ multiplex PCR; TCRdb's table is partial and in-frame only. The table records approximately 16,000 clones, 85% to 90% of them present only once. As regards this clone: Its cognate antigen is unknown.

The receptor was derived from a woman younger than 45 with HIV. This chain links TRBV7-9 with TRBJ1-6, with D possibly being TRBD1 (5 bases). The sample consisted of unsorted PBMCs, taken 2.3 years before starting antiretroviral therapy. This chain's CDR3 is CASSGMAYNSPLHF. CDR3 DNA: TGTGCCAGCTCAGGGATGGCCTATAATTCACCCCTCCACTTT.